This T cell receptor beta chain was observed in a study of CD8+ T cells in alopecia areata. For the study at large: Tofacitinib administration to treated patients was oral, at 5 to 10 mg twice daily. Findings of the study overall: Scalp samples also yield sequences of resident alphabeta T cells from normal skin.

Germline V gene sequence: CDR1 ENHRY, CDR2 SYGVKD. The V end lost 8 bases, the J end lost 5 bases, and 20 bases lay between the germline ends. CDR3 length: 15 amino acids. Only a few counts were recorded for this clone. The antigen is unknown. RNA was extracted and reverse transcribed into cDNA as the sequencing template. TCRdb keeps only in-frame clones here, not all; method: immunoSEQ multiplex PCR. This sample yields about 180,000 clones, of which approximately 59% are seen a single time; over 12% belongs to the top ten. Researchers picked out CD4+ and CD8+ T cells from PBMCs by sorting. The chain carries TRBV10-3 and TRBJ2-3; perhaps TRBD2 as D (6 bases). The source is a human donor with alopecia areata. The source was CD4+ T cells sorted from blood, collected at week 0. CDR3 coding DNA: TGTGCCATCCTGCGCGACGGGGGTCCCCGAGATACGCAGTATTTT. Its translation is CAILRDGGPRDTQYF.